The rows below give T cell receptor beta chains drawn from one sample of a study of Ad26.COV2.S vaccination and SARS-CoV-2 variants. Sequencing used immunoSEQ multiplex PCR; TCRdb keeps in-frame clones, though not all of them. The repertoire holds about 440,000 clones, with around 90% as singletons. The sequencing used peripheral blood, collected in a trial of Ad26.COV2.S vaccine versus placebo. These receptors were collected from a person between 18 and 60 years old who received the Ad26.COV2.S COVID-19 vaccine or a placebo. CDR3s leave out the opening cysteine and the closing phenylalanine or tryptophan. The D gene is left open where the match is weak. Only some rows state a clone size, as once, few, many or a class for expanded clones.

12 | TRBV19 | NA | NA | ASSIQGPGETQY
14 | TRBV5-4 | TRBD1 | NA | ASSPGQGFLSYEQY
15 | TRBV3-1/TRBV3-2 | TRBD2 | NA | ASSHSASGRAGGTQY
12 | TRBV28 | NA | NA | ASSLPGPQETQY
13 | TRBV5-3 | TRBD2 | NA | ARRTGGGQVYEQY
16 | TRBV27 | TRBD1 | NA | ASSLTGGGIAIADTQY
11 | TRBV27 | NA | NA | ASSFRGPGELF
14 | TRBV9 | TRBD2 | NA | ASSVGTSGDTGELF
12 | TRBV6-6 | NA | NA | ASSLTGTTYGYT
11 | TRBV3-1/TRBV3-2 | TRBD1 | NA | ASSHQGGYGYT
14 | TRBV4-1 | NA | NA | ASSQDFPGAYNEQF
12 | TRBV9 | TRBD1 | NA | ASRGQGGDNEQF
12 | TRBV7-8 | NA | few | ASSQTHGALEAF
11 | TRBV7-9 | NA | NA | ASSLNNVQDLY
14 | TRBV27 | NA | NA | ASSFGHPGIGETQY
12 | TRBV30 | NA | NA | AWSGGVYTGELF
11 | TRBV24-1 | NA | once | ATRGGTNTEAF
15 | TRBV30 | TRBD2 | NA | AWNPGLAGRASYEQY
10 | TRBV19 | NA | NA | ASSASGDTQY
14 | TRBV6-2/TRBV6-3 | TRBD1 | NA | ASSYQRDRIVNEQF
16 | TRBV6-2/TRBV6-3 | NA | few | ASSSRPPGTMSSYEQY
14 | TRBV24-1 | NA | NA | ATSDPGPTDRNEQF
9 | TRBV29-1 | NA | NA | SVVNQNTIY
12 | TRBV5-4 | TRBD1 | NA | ASSFRGQGNGYT
9 | TRBV19 | NA | once | ASSIFSEAF
13 | TRBV28 | NA | NA | ASRPTEGGGTEAF
12 | TRBV27 | NA | NA | ASSQESHAETQY
11 | TRBV29-1 | NA | NA | SVRDPSSYEQY
14 | TRBV15 | NA | NA | ATSRGGSRGTEKLF
13 | TRBV19 | TRBD1 | once | ASSTLPGQTQKAF
13 | TRBV7-7 | NA | NA | ASSLLGVNTGELF
13 | TRBV6-2/TRBV6-3 | NA | NA | ASSYSGGGGTEAF
11 | TRBV12-3/TRBV12-4 | NA | NA | ASSWTANQPQH
12 | TRBV7-9 | NA | NA | ASSLTRITNEQF
13 | TRBV7-2 | TRBD2 | NA | ASSRERESTGELF
11 | TRBV28 | NA | NA | ASMDGTYVGAG
12 | TRBV20-1 | NA | NA | SASIGRGTGELF
14 | TRBV27 | TRBD2 | NA | ASSPTSGSGADTQY
13 | TRBV5-1 | TRBD1 | NA | ASSLSGQGNQPQH
11 | TRBV28 | NA | NA | ASSLEGMRGQY
13 | TRBV5-1 | NA | NA | ASSSGVDSNQPQH
13 | TRBV15 | NA | NA | ATSRHPILSYEQY
12 | TRBV4-3 | TRBD1 | NA | ASSQTDRGYGYT
12 | TRBV6-5 | NA | NA | ASRHVGVWNGYT
10 | TRBV24-1 | NA | NA | ATSSGAGEQY
10 | TRBV29-1 | TRBD1 | NA | SAGTGNNEQF
17 | TRBV18 | NA | NA | ASSPKTGGAGASTDTQY
12 | TRBV27 | TRBD2 | NA | ASHRLAGVDEQF
11 | TRBV11-3 | NA | NA | ASSSDTDNEQF
9 | TRBV5-1 | TRBD1 | few | ASSTGQGSF
17 | TRBV24-1 | TRBD2 | once | ATSDPSSTSGQAYNEQF
13 | TRBV18 | NA | NA | ASSRITRETYEEY
12 | TRBV18 | TRBD2 | NA | ASSGTSGRGEQF